This T cell receptor (beta chain) was profiled in a study of cytomegalovirus exposure and HLA in healthy donors. Study-level points and caveats: TCR beta chains associated with HLA were, in a later analysis, more clonally expanded than equally common others. In a later analysis, a genetic analysis reported fewer productive-TCR N-insertions in an Asian-associated ancestry cluster than the cohort average. When analyzed later, a missense DCLRE1C variant was found to be linked to TCR beta V- and J-gene trimming.

Amplification used 60 Vbeta primers and 13 Jbeta primers. The protocol was immunoSEQ multiplex PCR, while the TCRdb copy is restricted to in-frame clones and leaves out a portion. The sample shows some 200,000 clones, around 79% of them seen only once. Germline V gene sequence: CDR1 MDHEN, CDR2 SYDVKM. The CDR3 has 16 residues. The V gene end was trimmed by 5 bases and the J gene end by 6 bases; junction bases not matched to a gene: 10. Remarks on this clone: What it binds is unknown.

The specimen sequenced was PBMCs. The clonotype originates from a girl aged 2 to 10 in good health and CMV-seronegative. The chain has TRBV28 and TRBJ2-2, with 9 bases fitting TRBD1. In DNA, the CDR3 is TGTGCCAGCAGTCTGTACGGGACAGGGAGAGCCGGGGAGCTGTTTTTT. Its translation is CASSLYGTGRAGELFF.